This T cell receptor beta chain derives from a study of cytomegalovirus exposure and HLA in healthy donors. Findings of the study overall: Later work found that TCR association rates differed between HLA loci; DRB1 had the most and HLA-C the fewest. Most of the TCR beta V segments (in an earlier analysis) were productive either about 87% or about 30% of the time. Most TCR sequences were seen very rarely across donors, but some public TCRs occurred in many.

Donors counted as nominally healthy when sampled, yet unrecorded immune exposures were likely. On this clone: Its antigen is not known.

Germline CDR1 SGHTA, CDR2 FQGNSA. V lost 0 bases, J lost 4 bases, and 9 bases lay in between. The CDR3 has 15 amino acids. Amplification used 60 Vbeta primers and 13 Jbeta primers. Method: immunoSEQ multiplex PCR; TCRdb's copy keeps in-frame clones and lacks some. Among some 96,000 clones listed, roughly 80% were seen once. This chain links TRBV7-2 with TRBJ1-4; D perhaps matches TRBD1 (6 bases). The sequenced sample was PBMCs. This clonotype originated in a woman aged 55-69 years in good health and CMV-seronegative. CDR3 bases: TGTGCCAGCAGCTTAGCCCGACAGGTTAATGAAAAACTGTTTTTT. Protein: CASSLARQVNEKLFF.